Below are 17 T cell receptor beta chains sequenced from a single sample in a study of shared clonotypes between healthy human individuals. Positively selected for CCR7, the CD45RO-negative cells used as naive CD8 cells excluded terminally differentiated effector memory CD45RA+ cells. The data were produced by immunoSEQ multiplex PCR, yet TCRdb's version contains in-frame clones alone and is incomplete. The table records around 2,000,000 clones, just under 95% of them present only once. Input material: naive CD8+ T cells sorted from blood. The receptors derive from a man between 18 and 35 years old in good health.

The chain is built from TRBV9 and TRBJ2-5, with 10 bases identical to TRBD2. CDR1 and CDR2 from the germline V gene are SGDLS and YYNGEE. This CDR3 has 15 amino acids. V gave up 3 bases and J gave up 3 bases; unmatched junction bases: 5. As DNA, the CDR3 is TGTGCCAGCAGCGCGGGGACTAGCGTTGAAGAGACCCAGTACTTC. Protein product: CASSAGTSVEETQYF. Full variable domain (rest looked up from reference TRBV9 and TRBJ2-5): DSGVTQTPKHLITATGQRVTLRCSPRSGDLSVYWYQQSLDQGLQFLIQYYNGEERAKGNILERFSAQQFPDLHSELNLSSLELGDSALYFCASSAGTSVEETQYFGPGTRLLVL.

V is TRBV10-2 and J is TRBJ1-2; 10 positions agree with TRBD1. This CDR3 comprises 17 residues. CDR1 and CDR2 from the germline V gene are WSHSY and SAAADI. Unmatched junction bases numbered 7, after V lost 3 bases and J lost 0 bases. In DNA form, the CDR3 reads TGCGCCAGCAGTGAAGTCGGGACAGGGGTGACTAACTATGGCTACACCTTC. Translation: CASSEVGTGVTNYGYTF.

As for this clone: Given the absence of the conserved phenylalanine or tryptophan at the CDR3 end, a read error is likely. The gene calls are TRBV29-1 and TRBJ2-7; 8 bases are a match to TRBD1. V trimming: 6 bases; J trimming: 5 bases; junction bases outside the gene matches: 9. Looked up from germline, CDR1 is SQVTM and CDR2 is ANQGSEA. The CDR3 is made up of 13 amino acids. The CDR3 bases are TGCAGCGTATTCCAGGGGGCCTCTCACGAGCAGTACCTC. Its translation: CSVFQGASHEQYL.

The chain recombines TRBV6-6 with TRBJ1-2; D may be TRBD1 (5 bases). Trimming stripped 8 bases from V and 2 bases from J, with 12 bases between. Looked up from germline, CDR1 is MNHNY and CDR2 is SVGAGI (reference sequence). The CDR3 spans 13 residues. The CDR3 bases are TGTGCCAGCGGGACGCCTAGGAACTATGGCTACACCTTC. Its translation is CASGTPRNYGYTF.

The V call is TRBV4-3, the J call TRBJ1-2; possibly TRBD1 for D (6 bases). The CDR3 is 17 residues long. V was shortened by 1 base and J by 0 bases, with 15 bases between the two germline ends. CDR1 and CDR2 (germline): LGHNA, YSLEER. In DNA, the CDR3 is TGCGCCAGCAGCCAAGGGGACCGGACAGCAGCTAACTATGGCTACACCTTC. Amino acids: CASSQGDRTAANYGYTF.

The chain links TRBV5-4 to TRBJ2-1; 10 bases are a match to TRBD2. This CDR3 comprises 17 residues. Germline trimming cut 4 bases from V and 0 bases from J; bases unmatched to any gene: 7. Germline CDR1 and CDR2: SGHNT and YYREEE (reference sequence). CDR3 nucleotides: TGTGCCAGCAGCACACAGCGGGGGGGGACCTCCTACAATGAGCAGTTCTTC. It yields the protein CASSTQRGGTSYNEQFF.

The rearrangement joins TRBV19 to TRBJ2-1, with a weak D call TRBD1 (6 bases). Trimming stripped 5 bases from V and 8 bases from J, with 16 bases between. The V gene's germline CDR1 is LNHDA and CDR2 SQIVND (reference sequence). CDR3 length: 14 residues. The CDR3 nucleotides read TGTGCCAGTAGTTTCCAGGGGTACGGGGATGAGCAGTTCTTC. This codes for CASSFQGYGDEQFF.

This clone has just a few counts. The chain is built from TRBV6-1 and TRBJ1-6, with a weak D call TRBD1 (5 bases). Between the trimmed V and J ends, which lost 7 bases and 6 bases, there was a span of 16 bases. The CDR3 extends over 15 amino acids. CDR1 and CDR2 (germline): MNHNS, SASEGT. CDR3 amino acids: CASTPDQGLNSPLHF. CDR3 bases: TGTGCCAGCACCCCTGACCAGGGACTTAATTCACCCCTCCACTTT.

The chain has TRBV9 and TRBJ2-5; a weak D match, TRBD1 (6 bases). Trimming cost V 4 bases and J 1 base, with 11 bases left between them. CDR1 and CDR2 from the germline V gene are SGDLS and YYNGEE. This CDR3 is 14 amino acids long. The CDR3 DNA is TGTGCCAGCAGCCCCTGGGACATCCAAGAGACCCAGTACTTC. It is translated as CASSPWDIQETQYF. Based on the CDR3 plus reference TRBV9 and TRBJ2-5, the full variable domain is DSGVTQTPKHLITATGQRVTLRCSPRSGDLSVYWYQQSLDQGLQFLIQYYNGEERAKGNILERFSAQQFPDLHSELNLSSLELGDSALYFCASSPWDIQETQYFGPGTRLLVL.

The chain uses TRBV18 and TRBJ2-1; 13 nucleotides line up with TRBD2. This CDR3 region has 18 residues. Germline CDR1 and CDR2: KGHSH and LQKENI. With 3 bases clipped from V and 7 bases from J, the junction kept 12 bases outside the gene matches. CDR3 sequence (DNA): TGTGCCAGCTCACCCGGACTAGCGGGAGAGTTATCGGGGAATGAGCAGTTCTTC. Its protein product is CASSPGLAGELSGNEQFF. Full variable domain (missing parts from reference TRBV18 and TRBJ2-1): NAGVMQNPRHLVRRRGQEARLRCSPMKGHSHVYWYRQLPEEGLKFMVYLQKENIIDESGMPKERFSAEFPKEGPSILRIQQVVRGDSAAYFCASSPGLAGELSGNEQFFGPGTRLTVL.

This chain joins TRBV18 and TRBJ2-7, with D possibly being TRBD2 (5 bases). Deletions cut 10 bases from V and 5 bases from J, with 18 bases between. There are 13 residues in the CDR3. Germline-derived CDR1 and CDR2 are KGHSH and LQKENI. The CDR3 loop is CATSVVGEDEQYF. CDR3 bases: TGTGCCACCTCGGTTGTGGGAGAGGACGAGCAGTACTTC. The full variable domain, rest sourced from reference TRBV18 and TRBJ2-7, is NAGVMQNPRHLVRRRGQEARLRCSPMKGHSHVYWYRQLPEEGLKFMVYLQKENIIDESGMPKERFSAEFPKEGPSILRIQQVVRGDSAAYFCATSVVGEDEQYFGPGTRLTVT.

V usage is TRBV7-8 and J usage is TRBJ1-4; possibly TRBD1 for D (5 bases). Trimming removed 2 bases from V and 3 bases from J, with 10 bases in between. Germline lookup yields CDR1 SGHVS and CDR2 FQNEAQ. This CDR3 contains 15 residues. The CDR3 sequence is CASSLPETANEKLFF. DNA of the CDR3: TGTGCCAGCAGCTTACCTGAGACAGCTAATGAAAAACTGTTTTTT.

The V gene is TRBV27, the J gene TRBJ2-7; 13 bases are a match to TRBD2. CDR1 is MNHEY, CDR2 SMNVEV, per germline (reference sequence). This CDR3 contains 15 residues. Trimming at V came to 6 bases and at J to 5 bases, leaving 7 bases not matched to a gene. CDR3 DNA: TGTGCCAGCAGGACTAGCGGGGGGTCCGTGGACGAGCAGTACTTC. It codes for CASRTSGGSVDEQYF.

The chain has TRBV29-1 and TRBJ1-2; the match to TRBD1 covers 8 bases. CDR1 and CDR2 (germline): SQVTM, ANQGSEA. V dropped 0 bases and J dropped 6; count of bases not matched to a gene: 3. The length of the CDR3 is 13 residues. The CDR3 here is CSVEDPDRDGYTF. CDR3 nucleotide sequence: TGCAGCGTTGAAGATCCGGACAGGGATGGCTACACCTTC.

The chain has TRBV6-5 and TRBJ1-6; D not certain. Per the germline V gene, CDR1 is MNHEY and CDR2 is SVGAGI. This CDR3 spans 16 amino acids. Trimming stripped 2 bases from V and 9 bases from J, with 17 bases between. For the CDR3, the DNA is TGTGCCAGCAGTTACAACCGGCCTTACGAAGGTTCACCCCTCCACTTT. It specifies CASSYNRPYEGSPLHF.

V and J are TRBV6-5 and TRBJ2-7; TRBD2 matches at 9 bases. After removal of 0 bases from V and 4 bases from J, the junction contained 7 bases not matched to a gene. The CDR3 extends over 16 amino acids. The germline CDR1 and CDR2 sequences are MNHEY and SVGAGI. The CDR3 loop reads CASSYSSGGLSYEQYF. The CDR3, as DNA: TGTGCCAGCAGTTACTCGAGCGGGGGGCTCAGTTACGAGCAGTACTTC.

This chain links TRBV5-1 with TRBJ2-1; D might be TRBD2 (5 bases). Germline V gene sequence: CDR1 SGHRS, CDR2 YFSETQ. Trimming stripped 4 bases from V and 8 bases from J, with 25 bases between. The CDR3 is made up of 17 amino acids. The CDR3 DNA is TGCGCCAGCAGCCGTTCGACGCACCCGACGGACTGGGATGAGCAGTTCTTC. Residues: CASSRSTHPTDWDEQFF. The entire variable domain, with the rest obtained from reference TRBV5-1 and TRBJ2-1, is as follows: KAGVTQTPRYLIKTRGQQVTLSCSPISGHRSVSWYQQTPGQGLQFLFEYFSETQRNKGNFPGRFSGRQFSNSRSEMNVSTLELGDSALYLCASSRSTHPTDWDEQFFGPGTRLTVL.